This T cell receptor beta chain was identified in a study of the immune and genomic landscape of osteosarcoma. Turning to the study itself: Patients were over 50% male; 77% had localized disease.

TCRdb keeps only in-frame clones here, not all; method: immunoSEQ multiplex PCR. The data hold 1,500 to 2,000 clones, with around 69% observed a single time. Germline values: CDR1 LNHDA, CDR2 SQIVND (reference sequence). The trim removed 5 bases at V and 3 bases at J, leaving 2 bases unmatched. The CDR3 consists of 14 residues. J is TRBJ1-5 and V is TRBV19; 9 nucleotides agree with TRBD1. The source material was metastatic tumor tissue from the lung. The sequence came from a boy younger than 18 with osteosarcoma. The CDR3 loop is CASSGTGLNQPQHF. DNA for the CDR3: TGTGCCAGTAGTGGGACAGGGCTCAATCAGCCCCAGCATTTT.